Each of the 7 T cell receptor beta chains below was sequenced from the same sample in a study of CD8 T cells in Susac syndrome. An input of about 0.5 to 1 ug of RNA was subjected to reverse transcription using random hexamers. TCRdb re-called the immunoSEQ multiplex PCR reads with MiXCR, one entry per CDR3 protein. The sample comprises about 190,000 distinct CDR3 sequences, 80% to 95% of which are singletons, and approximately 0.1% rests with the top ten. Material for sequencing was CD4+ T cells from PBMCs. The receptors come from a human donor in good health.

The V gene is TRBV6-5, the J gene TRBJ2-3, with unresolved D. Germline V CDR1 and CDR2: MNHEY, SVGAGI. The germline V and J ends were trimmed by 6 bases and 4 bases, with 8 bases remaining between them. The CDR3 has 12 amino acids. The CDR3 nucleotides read TGTGCCAGCAGACCCGGACCAGATACGCAGTATTTT. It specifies CASRPGPDTQYF.

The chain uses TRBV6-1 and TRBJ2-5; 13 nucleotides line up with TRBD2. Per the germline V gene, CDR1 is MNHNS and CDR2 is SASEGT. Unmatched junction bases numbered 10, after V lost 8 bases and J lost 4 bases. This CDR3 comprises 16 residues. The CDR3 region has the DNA TGTGCCAGCTGCAAACGACTAGCGGGGGGAGGAGAGACCCAGTACTTC. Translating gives CASCKRLAGGGETQYF.

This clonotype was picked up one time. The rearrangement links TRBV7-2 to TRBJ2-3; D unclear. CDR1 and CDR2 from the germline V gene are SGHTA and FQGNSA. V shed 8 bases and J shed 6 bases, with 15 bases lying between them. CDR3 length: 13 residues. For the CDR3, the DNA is TGTGCCAGCGGGTTAGCAGCCGGGGATACGCAGTATTTT. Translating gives CASGLAAGDTQYF. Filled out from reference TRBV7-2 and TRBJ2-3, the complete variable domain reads GAGVSQSPSNKVTEKGKDVELRCDPISGHTALYWYRQSLGQGLEFLIYFQGNSAPDKSGLPSDRFSAERTGGSVSTLTIQRTQQEDSAVYLCASGLAAGDTQYFGPGTRLTVL.

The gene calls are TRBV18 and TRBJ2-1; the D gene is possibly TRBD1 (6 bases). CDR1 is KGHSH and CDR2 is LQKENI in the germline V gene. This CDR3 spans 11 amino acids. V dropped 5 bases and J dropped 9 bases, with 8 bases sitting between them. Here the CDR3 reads CASSSDSEQFF. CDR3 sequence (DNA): TGTGCCAGCTCATCGGACAGTGAGCAGTTCTTC.

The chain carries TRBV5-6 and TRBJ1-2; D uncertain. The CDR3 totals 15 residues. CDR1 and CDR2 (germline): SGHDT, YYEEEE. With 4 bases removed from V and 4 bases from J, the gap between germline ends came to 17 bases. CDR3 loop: CASSPDPGSRYGYTF. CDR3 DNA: TGTGCCAGCAGCCCTGACCCGGGGAGCCGCTATGGCTACACCTTC. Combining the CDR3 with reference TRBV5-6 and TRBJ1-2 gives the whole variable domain DAGVTQSPTHLIKTRGQQVTLRCSPKSGHDTVSWYQQALGQGPQFIFQYYEEEERQRGNFPDRFSGHQFPNYSSELNVNALLLGDSALYLCASSPDPGSRYGYTFGSGTRLTVV.

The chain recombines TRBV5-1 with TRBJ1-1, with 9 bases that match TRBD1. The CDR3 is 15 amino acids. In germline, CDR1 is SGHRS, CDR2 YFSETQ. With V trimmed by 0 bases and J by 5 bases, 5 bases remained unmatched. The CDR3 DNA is TGCGCCAGCAGCTTGGAACAGGGGGCGCTTACTGAAGCTTTCTTT. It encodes CASSLEQGALTEAFF.

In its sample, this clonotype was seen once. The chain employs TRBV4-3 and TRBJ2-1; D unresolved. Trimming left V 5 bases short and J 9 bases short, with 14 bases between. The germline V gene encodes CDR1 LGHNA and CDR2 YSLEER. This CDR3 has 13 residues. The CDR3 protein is CASSVSLGTEQFF. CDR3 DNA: TGCGCCAGCAGCGTCAGTTTAGGTACTGAGCAGTTCTTC.